This note documents a single T cell receptor beta chain sequence. The treatment denotes: some 19 received Ad26.COV2.S at low or high dose, single or two shots; about 5 received placebo; per-sample allocation not given. Each sample was drawn 63 days after the first injection (of vaccine or placebo). The data originate from a study of Ad26.COV2.S vaccination and SARS-CoV-2 variants. Produced via immunoSEQ multiplex PCR; TCRdb's table is partial and in-frame only. The sample yields around 340,000 clones, 88% seen once. This CDR3 has 15 residues. V lost 1 base, J lost 2 bases, and 2 bases stayed unmatched. CDR1 is MDHEN, CDR2 SYDVKM, per germline.

Sequences were derived from peripheral blood, sampled in a trial of Ad26.COV2.S vaccine versus placebo. The TCR was taken from a person between 18 and 59 years old who received the Ad26.COV2.S COVID-19 vaccine or a placebo. This chain connects TRBV28 to TRBJ2-7; 10 bases match TRBD1. CDR3 in DNA: TGTGCCAGCAGTTTATCGGGACAGGGGCCCTACGAGCAGTACTTC. This sequence encodes CASSLSGQGPYEQYF. Complete variable domain (other parts from reference TRBV28 and TRBJ2-7): DVKVTQSSRYLVKRTGEKVFLECVQDMDHENMFWYRQDPGLGLRLIYFSYDVKMKEKGDIPEGYSVSREKKERFSLILESASTNQTSMYLCASSLSGQGPYEQYFGPGTRLTVT.